These 24 T cell receptor beta chains share one sample of origin, sequenced in a study of vaccination and CD4 T cells after COVID-19. Treatment of the sample: 10-day PBMC culture with coronavirus spike peptide pools or control peptides (ViraFEST assay). These receptors have no identified antigens. The Oncomine TCR Beta short-read assay was applied to DNA of cultured CD4+ T cells. TCRdb re-derived calls from the PCR reads in MiXCR, one entry per CDR3 protein. The sample contains around 12,000 distinct CDR3 sequences, 53% of which appear only once. Sequenced: CD4+ T cells from blood, cultured in vitro. The receptor source for this set is a human donor who had recovered from COVID-19.

This clonotype was detected a few times. The CDR3 region is CASSQDRASGRAGEDGTQYF. Written as DNA, the CDR3 is TGCGCCAGCAGCCAAGATAGGGCTAGCGGGAGGGCCGGGGAAGATGGTACGCAGTATTTT. The chain carries TRBV4-3 and TRBJ2-3, with 12 bases aligning to TRBD2. V shed 0 bases and J 8 bases; nucleotides not matched to a gene: 18. This CDR3 region has 20 residues. The germline gives CDR1 LGHNA, CDR2 YSLEER.

The V call is TRBV7-2, the J call TRBJ2-4; 7 bases line up with TRBD1. Germline V gives CDR1 SGHTA, CDR2 FQGNSA. V lost 5 bases, J lost 2 bases, and 6 bases stayed unmatched. The CDR3 contains 15 residues. In nucleotides, the CDR3 is TGTGCCAGCAGCGCAATGACAGGGTCCAAAAACATTCAGTACTTC. Translation: CASSAMTGSKNIQYF.

The rearrangement uses TRBV11-2 and TRBJ2-5, with unresolved D. The CDR3 is 15 residues long. Trimming stripped 1 base from V and 5 bases from J, with 14 bases between. Germline-derived CDR1 and CDR2 are SGHAT and FQNNGV. CDR3 DNA: TGTGCCAGCAGCTTAGTAACATCGGGTTTGGAGACCCAGTACTTC. Protein sequence: CASSLVTSGLETQYF.

This chain joins TRBV6-1 and TRBJ1-1; the D gene is possibly TRBD1 (6 bases). V lost 2 bases and J lost 4, with 11 bases in between. This CDR3 spans 14 amino acids. Germline V CDR1 and CDR2: MNHNS, SASEGT. Here the CDR3 DNA reads TGTGCCAGCAGTGAATTAGGCAGGGGCACTGAAGCTTTCTTT. It codes for CASSELGRGTEAFF.

The CDR3 is CSASGPTYEQYF. The CDR3 DNA reads as TGCAGTGCATCGGGGCCTACCTACGAGCAGTACTTC. V and J are TRBV20-1 and TRBJ2-7; the D call may be TRBD1 or TRBD2 (5 bases each). The V and J ends lost 6 bases and 2 bases respectively, with 11 bases between them. The CDR3 contains 12 residues. From germline, CDR1 is DFQATT and CDR2 SNEGSKA (reference sequence).

In its sample, this clonotype was seen once. The DNA of the CDR3 is TGTGCCAGCAACCTCGACGGTGGGGGTTTGAATGGAAACACCATATATTTT. As protein: CASNLDGGGLNGNTIYF. This chain connects TRBV6-1 to TRBJ1-3; D may be TRBD1 (5 bases). CDR3 length: 17 amino acids. V was shortened by 7 bases and J by 3 bases, with 22 bases between the two germline ends. Germline values: CDR1 MNHNS, CDR2 SASEGT.

This sequence joins TRBV20-1 and TRBJ1-5, with 9 bases matching TRBD1. CDR3 size: 14 residues. The germline V gene has CDR1 DFQATT and CDR2 SNEGSKA (reference sequence). V trimming: 6 bases; J trimming: 1 base; junction bases outside the gene matches: 4. CDR3 DNA sequence: TGCAGTGCAAAACAGGGGGCAAGCAATCAGCCCCAGCATTTT. Protein: CSAKQGASNQPQHF.

This clonotype occurred a few times. Here the CDR3 reads CASSYSRSNQPQHF. DNA of the CDR3: TGTGCCAGCAGTTACTCGCGTAGCAATCAGCCCCAGCATTTT. The chain couples TRBV6-5 to TRBJ1-5, with no clear D. This CDR3 spans 14 amino acids. V gave up 0 bases and J gave up 0 bases, with 3 bases separating them. Germline V gene lookup returns CDR1 MNHEY and CDR2 SVGAGI.

The J gene is TRBJ1-2, the V gene TRBV7-2, with TRBD1 identical over 8 bases. Germline V gives CDR1 SGHTA, CDR2 FQGNSA. The CDR3 runs 14 residues. V shed 4 bases, J shed 7 bases, and the junction held 8 bases outside the gene matches. The chain's CDR3 is CASSSGQGFRGYTF. CDR3 coding DNA: TGTGCCAGCAGCTCCGGACAGGGCTTCCGTGGCTACACCTTC.

This chain uses TRBV6-5 with TRBJ1-5; D not certain. Germline V CDR1 and CDR2: MNHEY, SVGAGI. CDR3 size: 13 residues. V lost 4 bases to trimming and J lost 2 bases, with 6 bases between them. The CDR3 coding sequence is TGTGCCAGCAGTTCCCGGGGCAATCAGCCCCAGCATTTT. Translation gives CASSSRGNQPQHF.

This chain uses TRBV18 with TRBJ2-1; the match to TRBD1 covers 7 bases. In germline, CDR1 is KGHSH, CDR2 LQKENI. V was clipped by 5 bases and J by 7 bases; unmatched bases: 5. This CDR3 comprises 13 residues. The CDR3 nucleotides are TGTGCCAGCTCATCGGACAGGAAAAATGAGCAGTTCTTC. It encodes CASSSDRKNEQFF.

The chain links TRBV20-1 to TRBJ1-2, with D uncertain. The CDR3 contains 13 residues. Germline V CDR1 and CDR2: DFQATT, SNEGSKA (reference sequence). Trimming pared 3 bases from V and 5 bases from J, leaving 13 bases between. The CDR3 nucleotides read TGCAGTGCTAGGGACGCCCGATCTTATGGCTACACCTTC. It is translated as CSARDARSYGYTF.

This clonotype was counted between two and nine times. This CDR3 is CASSSDLRGPYYNSPLHF. The DNA for the CDR3 is TGTGCCAGCAGTTCCGACCTCAGGGGGCCCTATTATAATTCACCCCTCCACTTT. V usage is TRBV6-5 and J usage is TRBJ1-6; TRBD1 matches 8 bases. This CDR3 comprises 18 residues. Germline-derived CDR1 and CDR2 are MNHEY and SVGAGI. V shed 4 bases, J shed 4 bases, and the junction held 12 bases outside the gene matches.

CDR3 in DNA: TGTGCCAGCAGTTCGGGGGGGCCAGGGAAATATGGCTACACCTTC. It yields the protein CASSSGGPGKYGYTF. The rearrangement uses TRBV12-3 or TRBV12-4 and TRBJ1-2; D perhaps matches TRBD1 (6 bases). This CDR3 contains 15 residues. V shed 4 bases and J shed 5 bases, with 17 bases lying between them.

This clonotype has more than one count but fewer than ten. This sequence joins TRBV27 and TRBJ1-1, with D possibly matching TRBD1 (5 bases). The length of the CDR3 is 15 residues. V lost 2 bases, J lost 6 bases, and 16 bases lay in between. In germline, CDR1 is MNHEY, CDR2 SMNVEV (reference sequence). CDR3 DNA sequence: TGTGCCAGCAGTTTAGGCCAGGGAGGAAGAGCTGAAGCTTTCTTT. The encoded protein is CASSLGQGGRAEAFF.

The chain links TRBV12-3 or TRBV12-4 to TRBJ2-1, with TRBD2 matching over 10 bases. CDR3 length: 14 residues. After removal of 5 bases from V and 2 bases from J, the junction contained 0 bases not matched to a gene. For the CDR3, the DNA is TGTGCCAGCAGTAGCGGGAGGGCCTACAATGAGCAGTTCTTC. This sequence encodes CASSSGRAYNEQFF.

The chain employs TRBV10-1 and TRBJ2-7; 10 bases map to TRBD1. There are 15 residues in the CDR3. The germline V gene has CDR1 WNHNN and CDR2 SYGVQD (reference sequence). Unmatched junction bases numbered 6, after V lost 4 bases and J lost 3 bases. Written as DNA, the CDR3 is TGCGCCAGCAGTGTGGGACAGGGGATTAACTACGAGCAGTACTTC. As protein: CASSVGQGINYEQYF.

The chain carries TRBV28 and TRBJ1-1; 9 positions match TRBD1. This CDR3 region has 13 residues. Germline CDR1 is MDHEN and CDR2 is SYDVKM. V shed 5 bases and J 3 bases; nucleotides not matched to a gene: 1. The CDR3 reads CASSRQGDTEAFF. The CDR3 nucleotides are TGTGCCAGCAGTCGACAGGGGGACACTGAAGCTTTCTTT.

The J gene is TRBJ2-2, the V gene TRBV7-3; D possibly corresponds to TRBD2 (6 bases). The ends were cut back, 5 bases at V and 0 bases at J, with 16 bases in the middle. CDR3 length equals 17 residues. Per the germline V gene, CDR1 is SGHTA and CDR2 is FQGTGA. The CDR3 reads CASSRLVSGSNTGELFF. The CDR3 region has the DNA TGTGCCAGCAGCCGACTAGTTAGCGGCTCGAACACCGGGGAGCTGTTTTTT.

V gene TRBV2 combines with J gene TRBJ2-5; the D is unclear. CDR1 is SNHLY and CDR2 is FYNNEI in the germline V gene. The CDR3 covers 14 residues. With 6 bases removed from V and 0 bases from J, the gap between germline ends came to 11 bases. CDR3 sequence reads: CASSLLGDQETQYF. The DNA for the CDR3 is TGTGCCAGCAGCCTCCTTGGGGACCAAGAGACCCAGTACTTC. The full variable domain, in which reference TRBV2 and TRBJ2-5 provide the parts outside the CDR3, is EPEVTQTPSHQVTQMGQEVILRCVPISNHLYFYWYRQILGQKVEFLVSFYNNEISEKSEIFDDQFSVERPDGSNFTLKIRSTKLEDSAMYFCASSLLGDQETQYFGPGTRLLVL.

This clonotype was found a few times. The chain carries TRBV6-1 and TRBJ1-2; the match to TRBD1 covers 9 bases. CDR3 size: 15 residues. With V trimmed by 2 bases and J by 4 bases, 5 bases remained unmatched. From germline, CDR1 is MNHNS and CDR2 SASEGT. The DNA of the CDR3 is TGTGCCAGCAGTGAAAAGGGGGACAGGGTCTATGGCTACACCTTC. This translates into CASSEKGDRVYGYTF.

The J gene is TRBJ2-7, the V gene TRBV6-2 or TRBV6-3; perhaps TRBD2 as D (5 bases). The CDR3 runs to 16 residues. Trimming took off 0 bases at V and 0 bases at J, with 12 bases between the two ends. CDR1 is MNHEY, CDR2 SVGEGT, per germline. The CDR3 sequence is CASSYSSSSLSYEQYF. The CDR3 coding sequence is TGTGCCAGCAGTTACTCGTCTAGCAGCCTCTCCTACGAGCAGTACTTC.

V and J are TRBV20-1 and TRBJ2-1, with TRBD2 as a possible D gene (6 bases). CDR3 length: 15 amino acids. CDR1 DFQATT and CDR2 SNEGSKA come from the germline V gene (reference sequence). Trimming cost V 5 bases and J 0 bases, with 14 bases left between them. The CDR3, as DNA: TGCAGTGCTCCAGGGACTGGAAACTCCTACAATGAGCAGTTCTTC. Its protein is CSAPGTGNSYNEQFF.

The chain employs TRBV19 and TRBJ2-6; tentative D call: TRBD2 (5 bases). CDR1 is LNHDA, CDR2 SQIVND, per germline (reference sequence). Between the trimmed V and J ends, which lost 10 bases and 2 bases, there was a span of 21 bases. The CDR3 is 17 amino acids. CDR3 nucleotides: TGTGCCACCACTCTTGAGGGTATAAGTGCTGGGGCCAACGTCCTGACTTTC. This translates into CATTLEGISAGANVLTF.